Detailed here is one TCR beta chain. Here immunoSEQ multiplex PCR was the method, and the copy in TCRdb shows in-frame clones only, minus some. The data contain roughly 90,000 clones, under 90% of them singletons. The sample originates from a study of blood T cell repertoires in COVID-19. V trimming: 3 bases; J trimming: 2 bases; junction bases outside the gene matches: 5. This CDR3 region has 17 residues. Per the germline V gene, CDR1 is LNHDA and CDR2 is SQIVND (reference sequence). The chain is built from TRBV19 and TRBJ2-5, with 14 bases fitting TRBD2. This TCR derives from a human donor with active COVID-19. The donor label of this sample is uncertain. The sample taken for sequencing was peripheral blood. This CDR3 reads CASSISGTSGRQETQYF. The CDR3 coding sequence is TGTGCCAGTAGTATCAGCGGGACTAGCGGGAGACAAGAGACCCAGTACTTC. Full variable domain (rest looked up from reference TRBV19 and TRBJ2-5): DGGITQSPKYLFRKEGQNVTLSCEQNLNHDAMYWYRQDPGQGLRLIYYSQIVNDFQKGDIAEGYSVSREKKESFPLTVTSAQKNPTAFYLCASSISGTSGRQETQYFGPGTRLLVL.